The rows below give T cell receptor beta chains drawn from one sample of a study of T cell clones after liver transplantation. TCRdb's table, derived via immunoSEQ multiplex PCR, lists solely in-frame clones and lacks some. The sample consists of roughly 20,000 clones, 80% to 90% of them appearing once. Here the sequenced sample was CD8+ T cells from blood, taken before liver transplant. The receptors shown here come from a human donor who received a liver transplant. Each CDR3 is given with its conserved first and last residue. D genes are given only for firm matches. Size is omitted from some rows. Given values are once, few, many or a class for expanded clones.

>TRBV19|-|-|TRBJ1-1
CASTPWGLGEMNTEAFF
TGTGCCAGTACTCCCTGGGGCCTTGGGGAGATGAACACTGAAGCTTTCTTT
>TRBV28|-|TRBD2|TRBJ2-7
CASSFGGSGHEQYF
TGTGCCAGCAGTTTCGGCGGGAGTGGTCACGAGCAGTACTTC
>TRBV4-1|-|TRBD2|TRBJ2-1
CASSHISGMEDEQFF
TGCGCCAGCAGCCATATTAGCGGGATGGAGGATGAGCAGTTCTTC
>TRBV7-8|-|TRBD2|TRBJ2-3
CASRSTSGYTQYF
TGTGCCAGCAGGTCGACTAGCGGGTATACGCAGTATTTT
>TRBV14|-|-|TRBJ2-7
CASSQDGSNPYGSYSRDYEQYF
TGTGCCAGCAGCCAAGATGGGTCCAATCCCTACGGGAGCTACTCGCGGGACTACGAGCAGTACTTC
>TRBV29-1|-|-|TRBJ2-1
CSVADRDWGEQFF
TGCAGCGTTGCTGACAGGGACTGGGGTGAGCAGTTCTTC
>TRBV19|-|-|TRBJ2-5
CASSIGALWGETQYF
TGTGCCAGTAGTATCGGGGCCCTCTGGGGAGAGACCCAGTACTTC
>TRBV7-9|once|-|TRBJ1-2
CASSLSGSLEGYTF
TGTGCCAGCAGCTTATCGGGGAGTTTGGAAGGCTACACCTTC
>TRBV18|-|-|TRBJ1-2
CASSSGQSRGYGYTF
TGTGCCAGCTCATCCGGACAGTCGAGGGGCTATGGCTACACCTTC
>TRBV10-1|-|-|TRBJ1-1
CASSESVAGPSDEAFF
TGCGCCAGCAGTGAGTCGGTGGCAGGGCCAAGCGACGAAGCTTTCTTT
>TRBV13|once|-|TRBJ1-4
CASSASPGSGTNEKLFF
TGTGCCAGCAGCGCAAGCCCGGGGAGCGGAACTAATGAAAAACTGTTTTTT
>TRBV9|-|-|TRBJ2-7
CASSPGSRYEQYF
TGTGCCAGCAGCCCGGGCTCGAGATACGAGCAGTACTTC
>TRBV27|-|-|TRBJ1-2
CASSRSLRGGYTF
TGTGCCAGCAGCAGAAGCCTCAGGGGTGGCTACACCTTC
>TRBV7-9|-|TRBD1|TRBJ1-2
CASSSSGTGTSHYGYTF
TGTGCCAGCAGCTCATCCGGGACAGGGACTTCCCACTATGGCTACACCTTC
>TRBV10-3|-|-|TRBJ2-1
CAIGEGASEQFF
TGTGCCATAGGGGAGGGGGCGTCTGAGCAGTTCTTC
>TRBV7-9|-|-|TRBJ2-3
CASSSRLAIDTQYF
TGTGCCAGCAGCTCGCGATTGGCGATAGATACGCAGTATTTT
>TRBV5-1|once|TRBD1|TRBJ2-3
CASSLTGTDTQYF
TGCGCCAGCAGCTTGACAGGGACAGATACGCAATATTTT
>TRBV7-8|few|-|TRBJ2-7
CASSPMGDYEQYF
TGTGCCAGCAGCCCCATGGGTGACTACGAGCAGTACTTC
>TRBV27|-|TRBD2|TRBJ2-1
CASSLLPPGLAGGSYNEQFF
TGTGCCAGCAGTCTGCTTCCCCCGGGACTAGCGGGAGGTTCCTACAATGAGCAGTTCTTC
>TRBV4-1|-|-|TRBJ2-7
CASSQGQGFYPIDYEQYF
TGCGCCAGCAGCCAAGGGCAGGGGTTCTACCCAATTGACTACGAGCAGTACTTC
>TRBV2|few|-|TRBJ2-6
CAIWDFGANVLTF
TGTGCCATCTGGGACTTTGGGGCCAACGTCCTGACTTTC
>TRBV7-9|-|-|TRBJ2-3
CASRQLQDTQYF
TGTGCCAGCAGACAGCTCCAAGATACGCAGTATTTT
>TRBV28|-|-|TRBJ2-7
CASSIGTSYEQYF
TGTGCCAGCAGTATAGGGACTTCCTACGAGCAGTACTTC
>TRBV28|-|-|TRBJ2-1
CASRPPGGKDNEQFF
TGTGCCAGCAGACCCCCAGGTGGTAAGGACAATGAGCAGTTCTTC
>TRBV5-1|-|-|TRBJ1-1
CASSLTGAGEAFF
TGCGCCAGCAGCTTGACGGGGGCTGGTGAAGCTTTCTTT
>TRBV5-1|-|TRBD1|TRBJ1-2
CASRADGTGSPGYTF
TGCGCCAGCAGGGCTGATGGGACAGGGTCTCCTGGCTACACCTTC
>TRBV5-6|-|TRBD1|TRBJ2-1
CASSSGTGRNEQFF
TGTGCCAGCAGCTCCGGGACAGGGAGAAATGAGCAGTTCTTC
>TRBV6-1|-|-|TRBJ2-7
CASSETLRLYRPLLYEQYF
TGTGCCAGCAGTGAAACTCTTAGGCTATATCGACCCCTTCTCTACGAGCAGTACTTC
>TRBV5-6|-|-|TRBJ1-2
CASRPWGGLGEDYGYTF
TGTGCCAGCAGACCGTGGGGCGGTTTAGGGGAAGACTATGGCTACACCTTC
>TRBV5-4|-|-|TRBJ2-7
CASSPSYEQYF
TGTGCCAGCAGCCCCTCCTACGAGCAGTACTTC
>TRBV27|-|-|TRBJ2-2
CASSMWESSELFF
TGTGCCAGCAGTATGTGGGAGTCTTCGGAGCTGTTTTTT
>TRBV9|-|-|TRBJ2-6
CASSVGSSGANVLTF
TGTGCCAGCAGCGTAGGGAGCTCTGGGGCCAACGTCCTGACTTTC
>TRBV6-1|-|TRBD1|TRBJ1-1
CASSERNGQEAFF
TGTGCCAGCAGTGAAAGGAATGGACAGGAGGCTTTCTTT
>TRBV12-5|-|TRBD2|TRBJ2-4
CASGRTSGREMVNIQYF
TGTGCTAGTGGTAGGACTAGCGGGAGGGAGATGGTAAACATTCAGTACTTC
>TRBV7-6|-|TRBD2|TRBJ2-1
CASSLVAGTSVYNEQFF
TGTGCCAGCAGCTTAGTTGCCGGGACTAGCGTTTACAATGAGCAGTTCTTC